The 14 T cell receptor beta chains in this list originate from one sample, sequenced in a study of shared clonotypes between healthy human individuals. Naive CD8 cells were CD45RO-negative, positively selected for CCR7, excluding terminally differentiated effector memory CD45RA+ cells. The repertoire was sequenced with immunoSEQ multiplex PCR; TCRdb's copy has only in-frame clones and lacks some. Among about 2.1 million clones listed, 93% were seen once. Sequenced: naive CD8+ T cells from PBMCs. The receptors originated from a man aged 18 to 35 in good health. Some clones in this sample may be carry-over from other donors' samples.

The chain is built from TRBV5-8 and TRBJ1-1; D is ambiguous. Germline assignment: CDR1 SGHTS and CDR2 YDEGEE. The V gene lost 4 bases and the J gene lost 5 bases, with 12 bases spanning the gap. This CDR3 is built from 13 residues. Here the CDR3 DNA reads TGTGCCAGCAGCCAGATGGGAAGTACTGAAGCTTTCTTT. Protein sequence: CASSQMGSTEAFF. Based on the CDR3 plus reference TRBV5-8 and TRBJ1-1, the full variable domain is EAGVTQSPTHLIKTRGQQATLRCSPISGHTSVYWYQQALGLGLQFLLWYDEGEERNRGNFPPRFSGRQFPNYSSELNVNALELEDSALYLCASSQMGSTEAFFGQGTRLTVV.

This clone was observed once. The V call is TRBV11-2, the J call TRBJ2-7; D not resolved. The CDR3 is made up of 13 amino acids. Germline CDR1 is SGHAT and CDR2 is FQNNGV. With 3 bases removed from V and 2 bases from J, the gap between germline ends came to 8 bases. The CDR3, as DNA: TGTGCCAGCAGCTTCGGCGCGGCCTACGAGCAGTACTTC. Encoded protein: CASSFGAAYEQYF.

The chain is built from TRBV15 and TRBJ1-1, with no clear D. The CDR3 sequence is 15 residues long. CDR1 LNHNV and CDR2 YYDKDF come from the germline V gene (reference sequence). With 2 bases removed from V and 1 base from J, the gap between germline ends came to 11 bases. CDR3 DNA sequence: TGTGCCACCAGCAGACGTATAGACTCGAACACTGAAGCTTTCTTT. It yields the protein CATSRRIDSNTEAFF.

This chain uses TRBV10-3 with TRBJ2-7; 8 bases align to TRBD2. The ends lost 0 bases at V and 0 bases at J; junction bases unmatched: 22. The CDR3 runs 22 residues. The germline V gene encodes CDR1 ENHRY and CDR2 SYGVKD. The CDR3 DNA is TGTGCCATCAGTGAGTCGACTCGGCGGGGCCATCCGGGCGGGAGGATCTCCTACGAGCAGTACTTC. This translates into CAISESTRRGHPGGRISYEQYF.

This chain links TRBV20-1 with TRBJ2-7, with D unclear. Germline CDR1 DFQATT, CDR2 SNEGSKA (reference sequence). This CDR3 region has 11 residues. The V gene lost 1 base and the J gene lost 5 bases, with 6 bases spanning the gap. The CDR3 coding sequence is TGCAGTGCTAGAGGGGCCCACGAGCAGTACTTC. Protein: CSARGAHEQYF.

V usage is TRBV9 and J usage is TRBJ2-1, with TRBD2 matching 9 bases. Germline CDR1 SGDLS, CDR2 YYNGEE. The CDR3 is made up of 16 amino acids. V shed 6 bases, J shed 0 bases, and the junction held 7 bases outside the gene matches. The DNA for the CDR3 is TGTGCCAGCACCGTTAGCGGGGGAAGCTCCTACAATGAGCAGTTCTTC. Its protein product is CASTVSGGSSYNEQFF.

This chain connects TRBV14 to TRBJ2-1; D might be TRBD2 (5 bases). The V end lost 4 bases, the J end lost 4 bases, and 20 bases lay between the germline ends. Germline CDR1 SGHDN, CDR2 FVKESK. CDR3 length: 17 amino acids. In DNA form, the CDR3 reads TGTGCCAGCAGCCCGGGGAAAGGCGGCGTAGTTTACAATGAGCAGTTCTTC. This codes for CASSPGKGGVVYNEQFF.

The rearrangement links TRBV4-1 to TRBJ2-1, with D hard to call. V was cut by 1 base and J by 6 bases, with 19 bases left in between. Germline V gives CDR1 MGHRA, CDR2 YSYEKL. The length of the CDR3 is 17 residues. The CDR3 sequence: CASSQGRDLRTFNEQFF. CDR3 sequence (DNA): TGCGCCAGCAGCCAAGGGCGTGACTTGAGGACGTTCAATGAGCAGTTCTTC.

The rearrangement links TRBV19 to TRBJ1-5; TRBD1 might be the D (5 bases). V was cut by 6 bases and J by 0 bases, with 12 bases left in between. Germline loops: CDR1 LNHDA, CDR2 SQIVND (reference sequence). The CDR3 consists of 15 residues. CDR3 residues: CASRPGDVSNQPQHF. In DNA, the CDR3 is TGTGCCAGTAGGCCCGGGGACGTTAGCAATCAGCCCCAGCATTTT.

The chain joins TRBV5-4 to TRBJ2-1, with TRBD2 identical over 8 bases. Germline loops: CDR1 SGHNT, CDR2 YYREEE (reference sequence). CDR3 length: 15 amino acids. J gave up 4 bases and V 4 bases, and 7 bases lay outside the gene matches. The DNA for the CDR3 is TGTGCCAGCAGCCCCCGGGGGGGGGAGTACAATGAGCAGTTCTTC. Its translation: CASSPRGGEYNEQFF.

J is TRBJ2-3 and V is TRBV27, with D uncertain. Trimming pared 5 bases from V and 0 bases from J, leaving 15 bases between. The germline V gene has CDR1 MNHEY and CDR2 SMNVEV (reference sequence). The CDR3 totals 16 residues. The CDR3 is CASSPLTPVSTDTQYF. CDR3 nucleotides: TGTGCCAGCAGTCCACTGACACCCGTTAGCACAGATACGCAGTATTTT.

This chain uses TRBV5-1 with TRBJ2-5; 8 positions match TRBD2. With 0 bases clipped from V and 5 bases from J, the junction kept 6 bases outside the gene matches. In germline, CDR1 is SGHRS, CDR2 YFSETQ. CDR3 length: 15 amino acids. CDR3 in amino acids: CASSLVPGGRETQYF. Written as DNA, the CDR3 is TGCGCCAGCAGCTTGGTCCCGGGAGGGCGGGAGACCCAGTACTTC.

Here the CDR3 DNA reads TGTGCCAGCAGCGCCGCAGGGTCCGGCTACGAGCAGTACTTC. This encodes CASSAAGSGYEQYF. V usage is TRBV9 and J usage is TRBJ2-7, with a possible D match to TRBD1 (5 bases). CDR1 and CDR2 from the germline V gene are SGDLS and YYNGEE. The CDR3 sequence is 14 residues long. V lost 3 bases, J lost 3 bases, and 13 bases lay in between.

The CDR3 reads CASSLTPRGRGSETQYF. CDR3 coding DNA: TGTGCCAGCAGCTTAACCCCACGGGGGAGGGGAAGCGAGACCCAGTACTTC. The chain couples TRBV7-9 to TRBJ2-5; 7 bases line up with TRBD2. This CDR3 has 17 amino acids. The V gene's germline CDR1 is SEHNR and CDR2 FQNEAQ (reference sequence). J gave up 5 bases and V 2 bases, and 14 bases lay outside the gene matches.